This passage covers 7 T cell receptor beta chains from one sample sequenced in a study of blood T cell repertoires in COVID-19. The method was immunoSEQ multiplex PCR; TCRdb's version includes in-frame clones alone and lacks a portion of them. Of 250,000 to 300,000 clones listed, approximately 85% are singletons. Sequencing used PBMCs or T cells enriched from blood (not recorded which). Source of these receptors: a woman younger than 45 who had recovered from COVID-19.

The J gene is TRBJ2-1, the V gene TRBV7-9; a weak D match, TRBD2 (5 bases). V lost 4 bases to trimming and J lost 15 bases, with 19 bases between them. The V gene's germline CDR1 is SEHNR and CDR2 FQNEAQ (reference sequence). CDR3 size: 13 residues. The CDR3 sequence: CASSSDFGVAPFF. DNA of the CDR3: TGTGCCAGCAGCTCCGACTTCGGGGTGGCACCGTTCTTC. Full variable domain (remainder filled in from reference TRBV7-9 and TRBJ2-1): DTGVSQNPRHKITKRGQNVTFRCDPISEHNRLYWYRQTLGQGPEFLTYFQNEAQLEKSRLLSDRFSAERPKGSFSTLEIQRTEQGDSAMYLCASSSDFGVAPFFGPGTRLTVL.

This clone is a singleton in its sample. The chain carries TRBV6-2 or TRBV6-3 and TRBJ1-5; 8 bases fit TRBD1. Germline CDR1 MNHEY, CDR2 SVGEGT. CDR3 length equals 16 residues. V gave up 3 bases and J gave up 4 bases; unmatched junction bases: 8. The CDR3 is CASSYSPGQVNQPQHF. The CDR3 DNA reads TGTGCCAGCAGTTATTCACCGGGACAGGTTAATCAGCCCCAGCATTTT.

The chain combines TRBV6-5 with TRBJ2-7, with TRBD2 identical over 7 bases. CDR1 MNHEY and CDR2 SVGAGI come from the germline V gene. With 5 bases clipped from V and 2 bases from J, the junction kept 9 bases outside the gene matches. This CDR3 has 15 residues. CDR3 in DNA: TGTGCCAGCAGTAGGGACTGGGCGGGGGCCTACGAGCAGTACTTC. Translation gives CASSRDWAGAYEQYF.

The chain uses TRBV4-1 and TRBJ2-3; 7 nucleotides match TRBD1. With V trimmed by 5 bases and J by 4 bases, 15 bases remained unmatched. The germline V gene has CDR1 MGHRA and CDR2 YSYEKL. There are 17 residues in the CDR3. CDR3 nucleotides: TGCGCCAGCAGCGACCGACCACTAGAGGGGGCCGCAGATACGCAGTATTTT. Protein product: CASSDRPLEGAADTQYF.

V usage is TRBV2 and J usage is TRBJ1-1; 7 bases match TRBD1. Germline-derived CDR1 and CDR2 are SNHLY and FYNNEI. The CDR3 loop spans 13 amino acids. V lost 1 base and J lost 6; bases outside the gene matches: 2. The CDR3 here is CASSEVRGAEAFF. The CDR3 DNA is TGTGCCAGCAGTGAAGTCAGGGGGGCTGAAGCTTTCTTT.

The chain employs TRBV19 and TRBJ1-1; D might be TRBD1 (6 bases). Germline lookup yields CDR1 LNHDA and CDR2 SQIVND (reference sequence). The CDR3 spans 14 residues. V was trimmed by 1 base and J by 3 bases, leaving 9 bases between them. CDR3: CASSIAEGDTEAFF. For the CDR3, the DNA is TGTGCCAGTAGTATAGCAGAGGGGGACACTGAAGCTTTCTTT.

This clone was detected a few times. The V call is TRBV28, the J call TRBJ1-5; 8 bases agree with TRBD1. Germline loops: CDR1 MDHEN, CDR2 SYDVKM. CDR3 size: 13 residues. With V trimmed by 6 bases and J by 5 bases, 3 bases remained unmatched. As DNA, the CDR3 is TGTGCCAGCAGGCAGGGGGCGGATCAGCCCCAGCATTTT. Its translation: CASRQGADQPQHF.